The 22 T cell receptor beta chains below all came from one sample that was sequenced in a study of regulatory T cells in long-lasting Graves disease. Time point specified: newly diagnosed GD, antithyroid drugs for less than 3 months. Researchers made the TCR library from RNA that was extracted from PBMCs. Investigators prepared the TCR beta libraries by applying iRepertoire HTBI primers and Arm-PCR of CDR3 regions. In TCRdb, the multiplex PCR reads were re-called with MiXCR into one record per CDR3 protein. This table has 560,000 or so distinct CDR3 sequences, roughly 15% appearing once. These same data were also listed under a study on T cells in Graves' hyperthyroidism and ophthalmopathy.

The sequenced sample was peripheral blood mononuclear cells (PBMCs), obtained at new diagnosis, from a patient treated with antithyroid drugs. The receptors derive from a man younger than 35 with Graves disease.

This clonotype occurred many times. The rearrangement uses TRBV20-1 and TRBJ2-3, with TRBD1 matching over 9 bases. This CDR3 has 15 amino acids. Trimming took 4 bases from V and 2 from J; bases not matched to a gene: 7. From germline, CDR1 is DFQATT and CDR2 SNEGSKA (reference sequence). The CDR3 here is CSATPGQGITDTQYF. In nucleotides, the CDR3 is TGCAGTGCTACCCCGGGACAGGGAATCACAGATACGCAGTATTTT.

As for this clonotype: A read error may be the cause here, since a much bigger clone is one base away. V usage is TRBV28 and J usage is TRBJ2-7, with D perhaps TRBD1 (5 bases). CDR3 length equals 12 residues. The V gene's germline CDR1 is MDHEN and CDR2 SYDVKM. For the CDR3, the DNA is TGTGCCAGCGGTTTAGTAGGGGCCGAGCAGTACTTC. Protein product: CASGLVGAEQYF.

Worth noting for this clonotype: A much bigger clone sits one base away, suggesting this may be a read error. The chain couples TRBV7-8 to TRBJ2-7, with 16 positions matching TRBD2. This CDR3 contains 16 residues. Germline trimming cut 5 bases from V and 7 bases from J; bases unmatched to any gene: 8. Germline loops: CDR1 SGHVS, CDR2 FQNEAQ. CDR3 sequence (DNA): TGTGCCAGCAGCACCGGGACTAGCGGGAGGGTCGGAGAGCAGTACTTC. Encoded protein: CASSTGTSGRVGEQYF.

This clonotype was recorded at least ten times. The CDR3 here is CAISAGTSGSVGFQEQFF. In DNA form, the CDR3 reads TGTGCCATCAGTGCCGGGACTAGCGGGAGTGTAGGGTTTCAGGAGCAGTTCTTC. The chain joins TRBV10-3 to TRBJ2-1; 14 bases are a match to TRBD2. The CDR3 spans 18 residues. The V gene end was trimmed by 4 bases and the J gene end by 10 bases; junction bases not matched to a gene: 15. Germline V gene sequence: CDR1 ENHRY, CDR2 SYGVKD.

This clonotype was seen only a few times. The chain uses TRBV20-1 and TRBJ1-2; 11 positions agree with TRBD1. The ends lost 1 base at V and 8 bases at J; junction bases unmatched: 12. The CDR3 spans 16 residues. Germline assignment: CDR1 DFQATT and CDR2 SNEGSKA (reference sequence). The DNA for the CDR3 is TGCAGTGCTAGAGCCATTCTACGGACAGGGGGCACCGGCTACACCTTC. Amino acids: CSARAILRTGGTGYTF.

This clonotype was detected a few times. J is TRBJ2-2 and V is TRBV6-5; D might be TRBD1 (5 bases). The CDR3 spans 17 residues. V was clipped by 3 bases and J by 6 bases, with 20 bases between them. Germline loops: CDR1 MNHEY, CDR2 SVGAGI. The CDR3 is CASSYSAGALKAGELFF. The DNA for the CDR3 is TGTGCCAGCAGTTATTCGGCTGGGGCGCTTAAGGCCGGGGAGCTGTTTTTT.

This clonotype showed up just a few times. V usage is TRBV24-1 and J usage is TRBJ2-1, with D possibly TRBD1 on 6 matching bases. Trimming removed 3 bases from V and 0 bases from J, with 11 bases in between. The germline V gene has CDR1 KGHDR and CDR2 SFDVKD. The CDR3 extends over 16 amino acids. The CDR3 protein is CATSDLTGSSYNEQFF. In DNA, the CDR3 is TGTGCCACCAGTGATCTGACAGGAAGCTCCTACAATGAGCAGTTCTTC.

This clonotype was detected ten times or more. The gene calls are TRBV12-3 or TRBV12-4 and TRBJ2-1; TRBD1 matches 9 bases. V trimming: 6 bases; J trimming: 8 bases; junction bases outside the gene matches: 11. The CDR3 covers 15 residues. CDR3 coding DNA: TGTGCCAGCAGCTACAGGGGGCTGGAGGGGGATGAGCAGTTCTTC. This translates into CASSYRGLEGDEQFF.

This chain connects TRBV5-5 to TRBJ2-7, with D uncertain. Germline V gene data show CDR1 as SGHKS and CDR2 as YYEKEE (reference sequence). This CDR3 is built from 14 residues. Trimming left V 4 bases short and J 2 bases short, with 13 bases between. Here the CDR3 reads CASSPPMGTYEQYF. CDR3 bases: TGTGCCAGCAGCCCCCCTATGGGGACCTACGAGCAGTACTTC. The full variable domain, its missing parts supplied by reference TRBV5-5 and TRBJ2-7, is DAGVTQSPTHLIKTRGQQVTLRCSPISGHKSVSWYQQVLGQGPQFIFQYYEKEERGRGNFPDRFSARQFPNYSSELNVNALLLGDSALYLCASSPPMGTYEQYFGPGTRLTVT.

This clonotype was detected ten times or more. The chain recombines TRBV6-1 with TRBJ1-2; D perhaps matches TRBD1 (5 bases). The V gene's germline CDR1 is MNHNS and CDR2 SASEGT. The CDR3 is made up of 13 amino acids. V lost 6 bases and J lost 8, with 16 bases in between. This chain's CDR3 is CASSPTGLRGYTF. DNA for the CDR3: TGTGCCAGCAGCCCCACGGGGCTTCGGGGCTACACCTTC.

The CDR3 is CASSLASATEQYF. The CDR3, as DNA: TGTGCCAGCAGTTTAGCGTCGGCAACCGAGCAGTACTTC. The chain employs TRBV6-5 and TRBJ2-7; possible D gene TRBD2, 5 bases. In germline, CDR1 is MNHEY, CDR2 SVGAGI. The CDR3 loop spans 13 amino acids. V was trimmed by 4 bases and J by 6 bases, leaving 13 bases between them.

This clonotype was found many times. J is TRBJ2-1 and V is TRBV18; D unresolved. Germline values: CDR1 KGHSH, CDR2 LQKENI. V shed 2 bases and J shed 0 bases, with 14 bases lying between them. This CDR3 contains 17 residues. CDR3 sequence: CASSPTHRVSSYNEQFF. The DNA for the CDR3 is TGTGCCAGCTCACCAACACATCGGGTGAGCTCCTACAATGAGCAGTTCTTC.

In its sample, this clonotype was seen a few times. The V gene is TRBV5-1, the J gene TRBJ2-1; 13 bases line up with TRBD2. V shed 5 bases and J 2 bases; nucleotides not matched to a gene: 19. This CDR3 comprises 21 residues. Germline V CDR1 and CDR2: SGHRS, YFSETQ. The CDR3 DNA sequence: TGCGCCAGCAGTTTCCCCCTGACTAGCGGGAGGTCCCCCTGGGCCTACAATGAGCAGTTCTTC. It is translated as CASSFPLTSGRSPWAYNEQFF.

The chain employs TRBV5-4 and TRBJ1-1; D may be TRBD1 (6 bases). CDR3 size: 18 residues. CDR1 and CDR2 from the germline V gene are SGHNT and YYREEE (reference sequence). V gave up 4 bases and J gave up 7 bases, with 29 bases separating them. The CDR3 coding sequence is TGTGCCAGCAGCGCCGGGAACCCACAGGGAGCCGGGGTTGTTGAAGCTTTCTTT. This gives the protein CASSAGNPQGAGVVEAFF.

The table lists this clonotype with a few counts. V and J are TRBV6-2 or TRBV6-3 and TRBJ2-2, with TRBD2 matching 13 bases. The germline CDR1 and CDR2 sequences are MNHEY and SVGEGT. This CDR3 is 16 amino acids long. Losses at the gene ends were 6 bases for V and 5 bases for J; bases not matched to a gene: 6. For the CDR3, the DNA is TGTGCCAGCAGAAGGACTAGCGGGAGTCGGACCGGGGAGCTGTTTTTT. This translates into CASRRTSGSRTGELFF.

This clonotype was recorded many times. The CDR3 DNA reads as TGTGCCAGCAGTTCCAGACCGGTGGGGGAGCAGTACTTC. Its protein is CASSSRPVGEQYF. The chain recombines TRBV28 with TRBJ2-4, with D perhaps given as TRBD1 or TRBD2 (5 bases each). Germline values: CDR1 MDHEN, CDR2 SYDVKM. V gave up 4 bases and J gave up 13 bases, with 17 bases separating them. This CDR3 contains 13 residues.

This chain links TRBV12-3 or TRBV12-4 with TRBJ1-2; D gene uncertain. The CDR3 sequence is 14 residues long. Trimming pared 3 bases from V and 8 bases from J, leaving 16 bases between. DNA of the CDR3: TGTGCCAGCAGTTTTGGTGCGGATGCGGAAGGCTACACCTTC. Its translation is CASSFGADAEGYTF.

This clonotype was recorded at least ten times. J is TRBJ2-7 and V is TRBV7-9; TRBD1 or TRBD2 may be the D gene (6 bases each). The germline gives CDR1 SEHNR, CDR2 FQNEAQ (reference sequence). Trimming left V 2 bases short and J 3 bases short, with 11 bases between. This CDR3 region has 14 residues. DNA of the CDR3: TGTGCCAGCAGCTTATTGGAGGGGGGCTACGAGCAGTACTTC. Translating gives CASSLLEGGYEQYF.

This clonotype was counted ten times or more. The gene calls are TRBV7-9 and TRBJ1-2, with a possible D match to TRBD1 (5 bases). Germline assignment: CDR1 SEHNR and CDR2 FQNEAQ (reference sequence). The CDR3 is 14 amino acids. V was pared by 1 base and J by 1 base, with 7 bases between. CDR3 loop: CASSLGQNNYGYTF. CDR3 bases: TGTGCCAGCAGCTTAGGACAGAATAACTATGGCTACACCTTC.

The chain's CDR3 is CSVDPEDRAYNEQFF. The CDR3 coding sequence is TGCAGCGTTGACCCGGAGGACAGGGCTTACAATGAGCAGTTCTTC. The chain couples TRBV29-1 to TRBJ2-1; 8 bases align to TRBD1. Germline CDR1 and CDR2: SQVTM and ANQGSEA. V shed 3 bases and J 4 bases; nucleotides not matched to a gene: 8. The CDR3 runs to 15 residues.

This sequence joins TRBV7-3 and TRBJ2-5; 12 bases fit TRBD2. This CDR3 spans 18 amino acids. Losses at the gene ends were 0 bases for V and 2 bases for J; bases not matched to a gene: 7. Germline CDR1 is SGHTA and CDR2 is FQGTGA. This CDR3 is CASSLTGLAGGGQETQYF. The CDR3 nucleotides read TGTGCCAGCAGCTTAACGGGACTAGCGGGTGGGGGACAAGAGACCCAGTACTTC.

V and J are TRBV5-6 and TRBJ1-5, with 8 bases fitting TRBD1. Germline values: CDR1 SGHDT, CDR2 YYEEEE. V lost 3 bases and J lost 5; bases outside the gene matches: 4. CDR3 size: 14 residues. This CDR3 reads CASSSTGVDQPQHF. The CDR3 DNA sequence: TGTGCCAGCAGCTCGACAGGGGTTGATCAGCCCCAGCATTTT.